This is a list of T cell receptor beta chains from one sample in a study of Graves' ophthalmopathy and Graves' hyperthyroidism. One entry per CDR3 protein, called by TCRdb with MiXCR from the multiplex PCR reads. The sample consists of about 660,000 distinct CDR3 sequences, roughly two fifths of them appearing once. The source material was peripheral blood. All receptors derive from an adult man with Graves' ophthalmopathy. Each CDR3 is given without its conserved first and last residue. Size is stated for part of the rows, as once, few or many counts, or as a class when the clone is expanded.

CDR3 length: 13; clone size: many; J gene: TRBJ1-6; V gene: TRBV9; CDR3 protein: ASSQGQTGGSPLH
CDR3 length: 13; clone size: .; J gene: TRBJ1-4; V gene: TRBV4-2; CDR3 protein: ASSQDQGAPEKLF
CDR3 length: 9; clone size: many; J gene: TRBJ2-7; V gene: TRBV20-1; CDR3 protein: SASATHEQY
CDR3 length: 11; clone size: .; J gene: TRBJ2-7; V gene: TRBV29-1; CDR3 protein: SVNGQGFHEQY
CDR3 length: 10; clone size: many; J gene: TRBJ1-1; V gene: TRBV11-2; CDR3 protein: ASSRTNTEAF
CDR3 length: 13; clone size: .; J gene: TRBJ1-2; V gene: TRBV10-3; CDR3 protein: ASSRIGQFNYGYT
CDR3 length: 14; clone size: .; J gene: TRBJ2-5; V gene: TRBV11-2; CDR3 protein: ASSQRAGRARETQY
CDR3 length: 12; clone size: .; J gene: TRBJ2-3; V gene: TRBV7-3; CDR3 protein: ASSLGRAADTQY
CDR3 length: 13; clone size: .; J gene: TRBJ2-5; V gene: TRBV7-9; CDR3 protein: ASSTYRGAQETQY
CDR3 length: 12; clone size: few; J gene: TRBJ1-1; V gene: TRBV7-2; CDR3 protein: ASSPAARNTEAF
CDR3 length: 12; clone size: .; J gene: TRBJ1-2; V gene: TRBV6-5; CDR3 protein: ASSSRGSDYGYT
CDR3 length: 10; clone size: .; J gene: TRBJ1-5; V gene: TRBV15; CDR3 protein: ATSDRGEPQH
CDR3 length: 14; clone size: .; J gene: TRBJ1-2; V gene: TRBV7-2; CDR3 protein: ASSQDRGRVGYGYT
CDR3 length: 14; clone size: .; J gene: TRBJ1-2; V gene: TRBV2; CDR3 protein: ASSLSYRGTNYGYT
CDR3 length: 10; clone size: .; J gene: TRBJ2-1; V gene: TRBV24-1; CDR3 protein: ASSDGTVTQF
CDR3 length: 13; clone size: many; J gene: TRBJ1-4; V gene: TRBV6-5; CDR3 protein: ASSYAQGSTEKLF
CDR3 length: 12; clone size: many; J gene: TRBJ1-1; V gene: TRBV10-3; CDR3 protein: AISEDYMNTEAF
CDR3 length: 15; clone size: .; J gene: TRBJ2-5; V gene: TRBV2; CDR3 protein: ASSYSKLGWRQETQY
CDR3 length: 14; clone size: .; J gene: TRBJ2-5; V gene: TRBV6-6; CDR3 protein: ASSSSRDRPQETQY
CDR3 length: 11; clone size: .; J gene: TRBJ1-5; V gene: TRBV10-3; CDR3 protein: AISPASNQPQH
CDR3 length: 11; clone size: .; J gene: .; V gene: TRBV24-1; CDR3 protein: ATSDLAEQGQF
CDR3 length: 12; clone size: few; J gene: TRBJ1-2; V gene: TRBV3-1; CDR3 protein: ASSQAGGRDGYT